Shown below are 22 T cell receptor beta chains from a single sample sequenced in a study of Tregs in tolerant kidney transplant recipients. The nonmyeloablative bone marrow transplants came from related graft donors, with transient mixed chimerism. Repertoires were generated with immunoSEQ multiplex PCR, while TCRdb's copy carries only in-frame clones and drops some. This sample's clone table lists about 23,000 clones. Material: CD4+ T cells from blood (PBMCs), obtained 6 months after the transplant. All receptors come from a human patient who received a combined kidney and bone marrow transplant. A subset of T cells may come from the graft donor.

Turning to this clone: The read stops 3 residues short of the end of the CDR3; the missing end is completed from the germline J gene. The chain has TRBV6-2 or TRBV6-3 and TRBJ2-5; D remains ambiguous. Trimming pared 6 bases from V and 5 bases from J, leaving 13 bases between. The CDR3 totals 13 residues. Germline CDR1 reads MNHEY; CDR2 reads SVGEGT. CDR3 loop: CASRGPSWETQYF. The CDR3 bases that were read are TGTGCCAGCAGAGGTCCATCTTGGGAGACC.

Judged by frequency, this clone is medium-sized. The read falls 3 residues short of the CDR3 end, and the missing part is taken from the germline J gene. The chain carries TRBV5-1 and TRBJ1-1; 8 bases fit TRBD1. Losses at the gene ends were 4 bases for V and 3 bases for J; bases not matched to a gene: 2. Germline lookup yields CDR1 SGHRS and CDR2 YFSETQ. This CDR3 spans 13 amino acids. The CDR3 loop is CASSLGQDTEAFF. CDR3 bases read: TGCGCCAGCAGCCTGGGACAGGACACTGAA.

A remark on this clone: Read coverage stops 3 residues before the CDR3 terminus; the germline J gene supplies the remainder. The chain has TRBV30 and TRBJ2-1, with TRBD2 as a possible D gene (5 bases). Between the trimmed V and J ends, which lost 4 bases and 3 bases, there was a span of 10 bases. CDR1 and CDR2 from the germline V gene are GTSNPN and SVGIG (reference sequence). The CDR3 covers 13 residues. This CDR3 is CAWTLAFYNEQFF. The CDR3 bases that were read are TGTGCCTGGACGTTAGCGTTCTACAATGAG.

Remarks on this clone: The observed sequence ends 3 residues before the CDR3 terminus, with the missing tail filled in from the germline J gene. The V gene is TRBV6-2 or TRBV6-3, the J gene TRBJ1-6; D gene uncertain. Germline-derived CDR1 and CDR2 are MNHEY and SVGEGT. Trimming left V 2 bases short and J 7 bases short, with 12 bases between. The CDR3 sequence is 15 residues long. CDR3 bases read: TGTGCCAGCAGTTACCTAGCAACATGGAATTCACCC. This translates into CASSYLATWNSP. The whole CDR3 sequence reads CASSYLATWNSPLHF.

About this clone: The read terminates 3 residues before the CDR3 end, so the remaining end is supplied by the germline J gene. This chain joins TRBV5-6 and TRBJ1-5; D is possibly TRBD1 (5 bases). This CDR3 is 15 amino acids long. V lost 4 bases to trimming and J lost 3 bases, with 14 bases between them. Germline-derived CDR1 and CDR2 are SGHDT and YYEEEE. The chain's CDR3 is CASSPGWGPNQPQHF. The DNA read from the CDR3 is TGTGCCAGCAGCCCTGGGTGGGGCCCCAATCAGCCC.

On this clone itself: The read is 3 residues too short to cover the CDR3 end, so that end is filled in from the germline J gene. This chain links TRBV7-9 with TRBJ2-1, with 7 bases matching TRBD2. Germline V lookup: CDR1 SEHNR, CDR2 FQNEAQ (reference sequence). The V gene end was trimmed by 4 bases and the J gene end by 4 bases; junction bases not matched to a gene: 4. This CDR3 has 14 amino acids. The CDR3 bases that were read are TGTGCCAGCAGCTCCGGGACTAAGTACAATGAG. Translated, it gives CASSSGTKYNE. The CDR3, in full, reads CASSSGTKYNEQFF.

A note on this clone: The read ends 3 residues shy of where the CDR3 ends; the end is completed using the germline J gene. This specimen includes other DNA sequences encoding the same CDR3. The rearrangement joins TRBV5-1 to TRBJ2-1; possible D gene TRBD2, 5 bases. V lost 4 bases, J lost 2 bases, and 13 bases lay in between. Germline lookup yields CDR1 SGHRS and CDR2 YFSETQ. The CDR3 is made up of 15 amino acids. Partial CDR3 DNA: TGCGCCAGCAGCGGGCTAGCCTTCACCTACAATGAG. Residues: CASSGLAFTYNE. The CDR3 as a whole reads CASSGLAFTYNEQFF.

Concerning this clone itself: The CDR3 end lies 3 residues beyond the end of the read and is filled in from the germline J gene. The rearrangement links TRBV6-4 to TRBJ2-2, with 10 positions matching TRBD2. Trimming took 8 bases from V and 6 from J; bases not matched to a gene: 9. The germline gives CDR1 MRHNA, CDR2 SNTAGT. The CDR3 runs to 15 residues. CDR3 DNA (partial): TGTGCCAGCCGAGGCGCTAGCGGGAGCGCCGGGGAG. Its protein product is CASRGASGSAGE. In full, the CDR3 is CASRGASGSAGELFF.

A note on this clone: The CDR3 extends 3 residues past the end of the read, so its final part is completed from the germline J gene. This sequence joins TRBV10-3 and TRBJ2-5; 10 positions match TRBD1. Trimming removed 6 bases from V and 4 bases from J; junction bases left unmatched: 2. Germline V CDR1 and CDR2: ENHRY, SYGVKD. The CDR3 runs 13 residues. Here the CDR3 reads CAIRGQGLETQYF. CDR3 bases read: TGTGCCATCAGGGGACAGGGGTTAGAGACC.

As for this clone: The read ends 3 residues before the CDR3 terminus; that terminus is restored from the germline J gene. The chain uses TRBV12-3 or TRBV12-4 and TRBJ2-2; no firm D call. The CDR3 totals 11 residues. V was cut by 6 bases and J by 5 bases, with 4 bases left in between. Incomplete CDR3 DNA: TGTGCCAGCAGGAGGACCGGGGAG. Protein product: CASRRTGE. The entire CDR3 reads CASRRTGELFF.

Turning to this clone: The read is 3 residues too short to cover the CDR3 end, so that end is filled in from the germline J gene. The chain couples TRBV5-1 to TRBJ1-4, with D possibly matching TRBD1 (6 bases). V was cut by 3 bases and J by 3 bases, with 12 bases left in between. CDR3 length equals 15 residues. The germline V gene encodes CDR1 SGHRS and CDR2 YFSETQ. The CDR3 DNA, read in part, is TGCGCCAGCAGCTCGACGACAGGTCCTAATGAAAAA. Translation gives CASSSTTGPNEK. The whole CDR3 region reads CASSSTTGPNEKLFF.

A word on this clone: The CDR3 extends 3 residues past the end of the read, so its final part is completed from the germline J gene. The V gene is TRBV2, the J gene TRBJ1-4; no clear D. Germline V gene lookup returns CDR1 SNHLY and CDR2 FYNNEI. V gave up 0 bases and J gave up 5 bases, with 10 bases separating them. The CDR3 contains 15 residues. The covered CDR3 bases are TGTGCCAGCAGTGAAGCGGGCAGGAGGAATGAAAAA. This sequence encodes CASSEAGRRNEK. The CDR3 as a whole reads CASSEAGRRNEKLFF.

To note about this clone: The CDR3 goes on 3 residues after the read ends, and that part is filled in from the germline J gene. The genes are TRBV13 and TRBJ2-3; 7 bases are shared with TRBD1. V was pared by 0 bases and J by 2 bases, with 11 bases of the junction left unmatched. The CDR3 sequence is 18 residues long. In germline, CDR1 is PRHDT, CDR2 FYEKMQ (reference sequence). CDR3 protein: CASSLGRWARGLTDTQYF. Incomplete CDR3 DNA: TGTGCCAGCAGCTTAGGCCGATGGGCGAGGGGGCTCACAGATACG.

A word on this clone: The DNA ends 3 residues before the CDR3 does, and the rest of the CDR3 is filled in from the germline J gene. The chain links TRBV7-9 to TRBJ2-7; TRBD2 aligns across 10 bases. This CDR3 region has 15 residues. In germline, CDR1 is SEHNR, CDR2 FQNEAQ (reference sequence). Unmatched junction bases numbered 5, after V lost 5 bases and J lost 1 base. The sequenced CDR3 bases are TGTGCCAGCAGCGACCCAGCGGGAGGGTCCTACGAG. Amino acid sequence: CASSDPAGGSYE. The CDR3 in its entirety is CASSDPAGGSYEQYF.

Remarks on this clone: The observed sequence ends 3 residues before the CDR3 terminus, with the missing tail filled in from the germline J gene. The gene calls are TRBV20-1 and TRBJ1-5, with a tentative D call TRBD1 (6 bases). The germline gives CDR1 DFQATT, CDR2 SNEGSKA (reference sequence). This CDR3 comprises 14 residues. Trimming cost V 1 base and J 7 bases, with 14 bases left between them. CDR3 in amino acids: CSARGGGRGQPQHF. The covered CDR3 bases are TGCAGTGCTAGAGGGGGGGGGAGGGGGCAGCCC.

Incomplete CDR3 DNA: TGTGCCAGCAGCCGCAGGGGGGAGTATGGC. Its translation: CASSRRGEYG. The full CDR3 sequence reads CASSRRGEYGYTF. V usage is TRBV12-3 or TRBV12-4 and J usage is TRBJ1-2, with 7 bases matching TRBD1. The read terminates 3 residues ahead of where the CDR3 ends, so the germline J gene completes it. V shed 6 bases, J shed 5 bases, and the junction held 6 bases outside the gene matches. The CDR3 spans 13 residues.

Turning to this clone: From the germline J gene comes the end of the CDR3, since the read stops 3 residues before it. This chain joins TRBV20-1 and TRBJ2-5; 10 bases align to TRBD2. The CDR3 sequence is 15 residues long. V lost 3 bases and J lost 1; bases outside the gene matches: 5. The germline V gene encodes CDR1 DFQATT and CDR2 SNEGSKA (reference sequence). This CDR3 is CSARAASGSQETQYF. The part of the CDR3 DNA that was read is TGCAGTGCTAGGGCCGCTAGCGGGAGCCAAGAGACC.

As concerns this clone: The read ends 3 residues shy of where the CDR3 ends; the end is completed using the germline J gene. V usage is TRBV20-1 and J usage is TRBJ2-5; D not resolved. V was trimmed by 4 bases and J by 5 bases, leaving 5 bases between them. The germline V gene encodes CDR1 DFQATT and CDR2 SNEGSKA (reference sequence). The CDR3 is 10 amino acids. CDR3 amino acids: CSATQETQYF. The covered CDR3 bases are TGCAGTGCTACGCAGGAGACC.

This clone ranks as medium-sized in terms of frequency. The DNA ends 3 residues before the CDR3 does, and the rest of the CDR3 is filled in from the germline J gene. V usage is TRBV5-1 and J usage is TRBJ2-6; D is perhaps TRBD1 (5 bases). The CDR3 loop spans 17 amino acids. Germline V lookup: CDR1 SGHRS, CDR2 YFSETQ. V was trimmed by 3 bases and J by 0 bases, leaving 13 bases between them. The CDR3 spells CASSSSQVSSGANVLTF. Incomplete CDR3 DNA: TGCGCCAGCAGCTCTTCACAGGTCAGCTCTGGGGCCAACGTC. The whole variable domain, remainder taken from reference TRBV5-1 and TRBJ2-6, is KAGVTQTPRYLIKTRGQQVTLSCSPISGHRSVSWYQQTPGQGLQFLFEYFSETQRNKGNFPGRFSGRQFSNSRSEMNVSTLELGDSALYLCASSSSQVSSGANVLTFGAGSRLTVL.

The CDR3 is CAIRGRDSSYEQYF. The part of the CDR3 DNA that was read is TGTGCCATCAGAGGAAGGGACAGCTCCTACGAG. The gene calls are TRBV10-3 and TRBJ2-7; TRBD1 matches 7 bases. With the read ending 3 residues before the CDR3 end, the germline J gene is used to fill in that end. The trim removed 6 bases at V and 0 bases at J, leaving 5 bases unmatched. Germline V gives CDR1 ENHRY, CDR2 SYGVKD. CDR3 length equals 14 residues.

A remark on this clone: The CDR3 end lies 3 residues beyond the end of the read and is filled in from the germline J gene. The chain links TRBV5-4 to TRBJ2-2; no firm D call. CDR1 SGHNT and CDR2 YYREEE come from the germline V gene (reference sequence). The CDR3 has 14 amino acids. With 3 bases removed from V and 7 bases from J, the gap between germline ends came to 13 bases. The DNA read from the CDR3 is TGTGCCAGCAGCTCCCCGGTGTACGGCGGGGAG. Protein sequence: CASSSPVYGGE. The entire CDR3 protein reads CASSSPVYGGELFF.

In regard to this clone: Coverage ceases 3 residues before the CDR3 finishes, and the germline J gene fills in the end. The chain has TRBV6-1 and TRBJ2-7; no clear D. V lost 4 bases, J lost 2 bases, and 6 bases lay in between. This CDR3 region has 12 residues. Looked up from germline, CDR1 is MNHNS and CDR2 is SASEGT. Partial CDR3 DNA: TGTGCCAGCAGTGTACGGGCCTACGAG. This encodes CASSVRAYE. The complete CDR3 sequence is CASSVRAYEQYF.